Sequencing of this T cell receptor beta chain was carried out in a study of T cell responses to AZD1222 COVID-19 vaccine. V lost 4 bases to trimming and J lost 5 bases; unmatched junction nucleotides: 7. This CDR3 is 15 amino acids long. Germline V lookup: CDR1 KGHSH, CDR2 LQKENI. Only in-frame clones appear in the TCRdb table, and some are missing; sequencing was by immunoSEQ multiplex PCR. The sample contains 75,000 to 100,000 clones, 85% to 90% of which appear only once. The sequencing here drew on peripheral blood, taken on day 0 of MenACWY control vaccination. The chain links TRBV18 to TRBJ1-4, with 7 bases aligning to TRBD1. The TCR sequence derives from an adult in good health. CDR3 coding DNA: TGTGCCAGCTCACTCGAGACAGGGTGGAATGAAAAACTGTTTTTT. The encoded protein is CASSLETGWNEKLFF. The variable domain in full, with the rest retrieved from reference TRBV18 and TRBJ1-4, is NAGVMQNPRHLVRRRGQEARLRCSPMKGHSHVYWYRQLPEEGLKFMVYLQKENIIDESGMPKERFSAEFPKEGPSILRIQQVVRGDSAAYFCASSLETGWNEKLFFGSGTQLSVL.